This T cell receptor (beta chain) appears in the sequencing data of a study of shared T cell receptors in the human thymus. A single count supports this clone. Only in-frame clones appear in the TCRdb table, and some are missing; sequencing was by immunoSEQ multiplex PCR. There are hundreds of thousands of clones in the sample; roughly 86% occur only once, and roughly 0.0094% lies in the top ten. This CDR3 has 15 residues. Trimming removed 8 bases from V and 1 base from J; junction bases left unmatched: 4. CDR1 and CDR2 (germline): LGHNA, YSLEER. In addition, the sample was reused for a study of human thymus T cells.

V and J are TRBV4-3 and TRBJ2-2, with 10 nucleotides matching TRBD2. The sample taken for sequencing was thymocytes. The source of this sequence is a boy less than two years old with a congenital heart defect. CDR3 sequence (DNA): TGCGCCAGCTCTATAGCGGGAGGGAACACCGGGGAGCTGTTTTTT. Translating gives CASSIAGGNTGELFF.